This TCR beta chain is from a study of blood T cells in healthy people across ages. The use of a sample-barcoded 5' primer and a J-beta primer mix characterized a second PCR of 7 to 11 cycles. TCRdb used MiXCR to reprocess the 5' RACE reads, holding one entry per CDR3 protein. The sample contains around 2 million distinct CDR3 sequences, about two fifths of which appear only once. The CDR3 is 13 amino acids. Per the germline V gene, CDR1 is MNHNY and CDR2 is SVGAGI (reference sequence). Trimming stripped 4 bases from V and 7 bases from J, with 13 bases between. The sequencing sample was made of blood. This TCR was sampled from a human donor in good health. This sequence joins TRBV6-6 and TRBJ2-5; TRBD2 might be the D (6 bases). This chain's CDR3 is CASSFLGAGTQYF. CDR3 nucleotides: TGTGCCAGCAGTTTCCTGGGAGCGGGGACCCAGTACTTC.